This entry features one T cell receptor (beta chain) sequence. The data were obtained in a study of blood T cell repertoires in COVID-19. As for the study in general: Whether acute or convalescent, the COVID-19 samples came from the United States, Italy and Spain. T cells, B-cell-depleted T cells, or PBMCs supplied cDNA or gDNA.

The V gene end was trimmed by 1 base and the J gene end by 2 bases; junction bases not matched to a gene: 3. Germline V gene data show CDR1 as SGHNT and CDR2 as YYREEE (reference sequence). The CDR3 is made up of 16 amino acids. In the original workflow: Reference gene primer amplification yielded estimated nucleated cell counts. Some clones are missing from TCRdb's copy, which holds only in-frame ones; the method was immunoSEQ multiplex PCR. D and trimming come from the DNA, and the V and J calls and clone size come from that table. The sample yields some 150,000 clones, about 84% seen once. The sample comprised peripheral blood. The receptor comes from a human donor in a cohort sampled during active COVID-19. The chain carries TRBV5-4 and TRBJ2-7; 13 bases are shared with TRBD2. The CDR3 loop reads CASSLWGLAGTYEQYF. CDR3 sequence (DNA): TGTGCCAGCAGCTTGTGGGGACTAGCGGGGACCTACGAGCAGTACTTC. The variable domain in full, with the rest retrieved from reference TRBV5-4 and TRBJ2-7, is ETGVTQSPTHLIKTRGQQVTLRCSSQSGHNTVSWYQQALGQGPQFIFQYYREEENGRGNFPPRFSGLQFPNYSSELNVNALELDDSALYLCASSLWGLAGTYEQYFGPGTRLTVT.